Listed below are T cell receptor beta chains from one sample, sequenced in a study of T cell responses to AZD1222 COVID-19 vaccine. Sequencing was performed with immunoSEQ multiplex PCR; in TCRdb, only in-frame clones are kept and a portion is missing. The sample lists about 180,000 clones; 90% to 95% were seen once. The material sequenced was peripheral blood, taken 28 days after the second dose of the MenACWY control vaccine. These TCRs come from an adult who received the MenACWY meningococcal vaccine as a control. The CDR3 runs from the conserved cysteine through the conserved F or W. D genes are given only for firm matches. Clone size appears in some rows only: once, few, many, or a class for an expanded clone.

v_call: TRBV6-5
clone_size: NA
d_call: TRBD1
j_call: TRBJ1-2
cdr3_aa: CASSSPGQGYGYTF
cdr3_nt: TGTGCCAGCAGTTCCCCGGGACAGGGCTATGGCTACACCTTC

v_call: TRBV7-9
clone_size: NA
d_call: NA
j_call: TRBJ1-1
cdr3_aa: CASSWGGSTEAFF
cdr3_nt: TGTGCCAGCAGCTGGGGAGGGAGCACTGAAGCTTTCTTT

v_call: TRBV7-2
clone_size: once
d_call: NA
j_call: TRBJ1-2
cdr3_aa: CASSFGRGGSYGYTF
cdr3_nt: TGTGCCAGCAGCTTTGGTAGGGGAGGAAGCTATGGCTACACCTTC

v_call: TRBV21-1
clone_size: once
d_call: NA
j_call: TRBJ1-3
cdr3_aa: CASSKASNSGNTIYF
cdr3_nt: TGTGCCAGCAGCAAAGCTAGCAACTCTGGAAACACCATATATTTT

v_call: TRBV3-1/TRBV3-2
clone_size: NA
d_call: TRBD2
j_call: TRBJ2-5
cdr3_aa: CASSQGERLAGGPKTQYF
cdr3_nt: TGTGCCAGCAGCCAAGGGGAAAGACTAGCGGGGGGGCCGAAGACCCAGTACTTC

v_call: TRBV10-1
clone_size: NA
d_call: NA
j_call: TRBJ2-3
cdr3_aa: CASSESVVGLSDTQYF
cdr3_nt: TGCGCCAGCAGTGAGTCGGTTGTGGGACTCTCAGATACGCAGTATTTT

v_call: TRBV3-1/TRBV3-2
clone_size: NA
d_call: TRBD1
j_call: TRBJ1-1
cdr3_aa: CASSLGQLNTEAFF
cdr3_nt: TGTGCCAGCAGCCTGGGACAGCTGAACACTGAAGCTTTCTTT

v_call: TRBV6-5
clone_size: once
d_call: NA
j_call: TRBJ2-5
cdr3_aa: CASSYNRDSRGTQYF
cdr3_nt: TGTGCCAGCAGTTACAACCGGGATAGCAGGGGAACCCAGTACTTC

v_call: TRBV5-1
clone_size: NA
d_call: TRBD2
j_call: TRBJ2-3
cdr3_aa: CASSVASGGRDTQYF
cdr3_nt: TGCGCCAGCAGCGTTGCTAGCGGGGGACGAGATACGCAGTATTTT

v_call: TRBV30
clone_size: NA
d_call: NA
j_call: TRBJ1-3
cdr3_aa: CAWSGVGGNTIYF
cdr3_nt: TGTGCCTGGAGTGGGGTTGGAGGAAACACCATATATTTT

v_call: TRBV27
clone_size: NA
d_call: TRBD1
j_call: TRBJ1-4
cdr3_aa: CASSRDRGREKLFF
cdr3_nt: TGTGCCAGCAGCCGGGACAGGGGCCGCGAAAAACTGTTTTTT

v_call: TRBV6-5
clone_size: once
d_call: NA
j_call: TRBJ1-1
cdr3_aa: CASFGRGANTEAFF
cdr3_nt: TGTGCCAGTTTCGGGAGGGGGGCGAACACTGAAGCTTTCTTT

v_call: TRBV3-1/TRBV3-2
clone_size: NA
d_call: NA
j_call: TRBJ1-1
cdr3_aa: CASSQDNVPTEAFF
cdr3_nt: TGTGCCAGCAGCCAAGATAATGTACCCACAGAAGCTTTCTTT

v_call: TRBV2
clone_size: NA
d_call: TRBD1
j_call: TRBJ2-3
cdr3_aa: CASITGGTDTQYF
cdr3_nt: TGTGCCAGCATCACAGGGGGAACAGATACGCAGTATTTT

v_call: TRBV12-3/TRBV12-4
clone_size: NA
d_call: TRBD1
j_call: TRBJ1-1
cdr3_aa: CASSGQVYTEAFF
cdr3_nt: TGTGCCAGCAGTGGACAGGTATACACTGAAGCTTTCTTT

v_call: TRBV12-3/TRBV12-4
clone_size: NA
d_call: NA
j_call: TRBJ1-5
cdr3_aa: CASSPPDQPQHF
cdr3_nt: TGTGCCAGCAGTCCCCCAGATCAGCCCCAGCATTTT

v_call: TRBV28
clone_size: NA
d_call: NA
j_call: TRBJ1-3
cdr3_aa: CATLPGDLSSGNTIYF
cdr3_nt: TGTGCCACCCTCCCGGGAGACCTTTCCTCTGGAAACACCATATATTTT

v_call: TRBV7-8
clone_size: NA
d_call: NA
j_call: TRBJ2-3
cdr3_aa: CASSLRTDTQYF
cdr3_nt: TGTGCCAGCAGCCTGCGCACAGATACGCAGTATTTT

v_call: TRBV28
clone_size: NA
d_call: NA
j_call: TRBJ1-3
cdr3_aa: CASSIFGNTIYF
cdr3_nt: TGTGCCAGCAGTATCTTTGGAAACACCATATATTTT

v_call: TRBV27
clone_size: NA
d_call: TRBD1
j_call: TRBJ1-2
cdr3_aa: CASSFSGGSYGYTF
cdr3_nt: TGTGCCAGCAGTTTCTCAGGGGGCAGCTATGGCTACACCTTC

v_call: TRBV14
clone_size: NA
d_call: TRBD1
j_call: TRBJ1-4
cdr3_aa: CASSQGTGSNEKLFF
cdr3_nt: TGTGCCAGCAGCCAGGGGACAGGATCTAATGAAAAACTGTTTTTT

v_call: TRBV4-1
clone_size: NA
d_call: NA
j_call: TRBJ1-5
cdr3_aa: CASSQGPRVDQPQHF
cdr3_nt: TGCGCCAGCAGCCAAGGACCCAGGGTGGATCAGCCCCAGCATTTT

v_call: TRBV5-1
clone_size: NA
d_call: TRBD1
j_call: TRBJ1-3
cdr3_aa: CASSATPWETGDGNTIYF
cdr3_nt: TGCGCCAGCAGCGCGACGCCGTGGGAGACAGGGGATGGAAACACCATATATTTT

v_call: TRBV30
clone_size: NA
d_call: NA
j_call: TRBJ1-3
cdr3_aa: CACGIGGAGNTIYF
cdr3_nt: TGTGCTTGCGGAATCGGAGGCGCTGGAAACACCATATATTTT

v_call: TRBV12-2
clone_size: NA
d_call: NA
j_call: TRBJ2-1
cdr3_aa: CASRRTSGGGYNEQFF
cdr3_nt: TGTGCAAGTCGCAGGACTAGCGGGGGGGGCTACAATGAGCAGTTCTTC

v_call: TRBV5-1
clone_size: NA
d_call: TRBD1
j_call: TRBJ2-6
cdr3_aa: CASSLVGQGKGYGANVLTF
cdr3_nt: TGCGCCAGCAGCTTGGTCGGACAGGGCAAGGGGTATGGGGCCAACGTCCTGACTTTC

v_call: TRBV4-2
clone_size: NA
d_call: NA
j_call: TRBJ1-1
cdr3_aa: CASSQETPLASGAFF
cdr3_nt: TGTGCCAGCAGCCAAGAAACCCCCTTGGCAAGTGGAGCTTTCTTT

v_call: TRBV6-5
clone_size: NA
d_call: NA
j_call: TRBJ1-4
cdr3_aa: CASSRTAVGEKLFF
cdr3_nt: TGTGCCAGCAGTAGAACCGCAGTAGGGGAAAAACTGTTTTTT

v_call: TRBV10-3
clone_size: NA
d_call: TRBD1
j_call: TRBJ1-2
cdr3_aa: CAISAAGQGSVNYGYTF
cdr3_nt: TGTGCCATCAGTGCAGCTGGACAGGGATCGGTCAACTATGGCTACACCTTC

v_call: TRBV19
clone_size: NA
d_call: NA
j_call: TRBJ2-6
cdr3_aa: CASSIGPGANVLTF
cdr3_nt: TGTGCCAGTAGTATCGGCCCTGGGGCCAACGTCCTGACTTTC

v_call: TRBV15
clone_size: NA
d_call: TRBD1
j_call: TRBJ2-7
cdr3_aa: CATSIPGQGNEQYF
cdr3_nt: TGTGCCACCAGCATTCCGGGACAGGGGAACGAGCAGTACTTC

v_call: TRBV6-6
clone_size: once
d_call: TRBD1
j_call: TRBJ1-1
cdr3_aa: CASSYTGQGDTEAFF
cdr3_nt: TGTGCCAGCAGTTACACGGGACAGGGGGACACTGAAGCTTTCTTT

v_call: TRBV7-8
clone_size: NA
d_call: TRBD1
j_call: TRBJ2-1
cdr3_aa: CASSSSDGQGYEQFF
cdr3_nt: TGTGCCAGCAGCTCCTCGGATGGACAGGGCTATGAGCAGTTCTTC

v_call: TRBV7-2
clone_size: once
d_call: NA
j_call: TRBJ1-6
cdr3_aa: CASSLRRAPRRTASPLHF
cdr3_nt: TGTGCCAGCAGCTTAAGGCGGGCCCCAAGGAGGACGGCTTCACCCCTCCACTTT

v_call: TRBV27
clone_size: NA
d_call: TRBD1
j_call: TRBJ1-6
cdr3_aa: CASSLQGVSYNSPLHF
cdr3_nt: TGTGCCAGCAGTCTTCAGGGGGTCTCCTATAATTCACCCCTCCACTTT

v_call: TRBV4-2
clone_size: NA
d_call: NA
j_call: TRBJ2-1
cdr3_aa: CASSQEPRRGGEQFF
cdr3_nt: TGTGCCAGCAGCCAAGAACCTAGACGGGGCGGTGAGCAGTTCTTC

v_call: TRBV6-5
clone_size: NA
d_call: NA
j_call: TRBJ1-3
cdr3_aa: CASSQDIVRGTIYF
cdr3_nt: TGTGCCAGCAGTCAGGACATCGTCCGGGGCACCATATATTTT

v_call: TRBV19
clone_size: NA
d_call: TRBD1
j_call: TRBJ1-2
cdr3_aa: CASSAATGTYTF
cdr3_nt: TGTGCCAGTAGTGCAGCGACAGGGACGTACACCTTC

v_call: TRBV9
clone_size: NA
d_call: TRBD1
j_call: TRBJ1-4
cdr3_aa: CASSAGQGNEKLFF
cdr3_nt: TGTGCCAGCAGCGCCGGACAGGGGAATGAAAAACTGTTTTTT

v_call: TRBV9
clone_size: NA
d_call: NA
j_call: TRBJ1-1
cdr3_aa: CASSVDPRLGTEAFF
cdr3_nt: TGTGCCAGCAGCGTAGACCCCCGGCTGGGGACTGAAGCTTTCTTT

v_call: TRBV25-1
clone_size: NA
d_call: NA
j_call: TRBJ1-2
cdr3_aa: CASSGAPENYGYTF
cdr3_nt: TGTGCCAGCAGTGGAGCCCCAGAGAACTATGGCTACACCTTC

v_call: TRBV6-5
clone_size: NA
d_call: NA
j_call: TRBJ1-4
cdr3_aa: CASSYSKGTNEKLFF
cdr3_nt: TGTGCCAGCAGTTACTCCAAGGGAACTAATGAAAAACTGTTTTTT

v_call: TRBV2
clone_size: once
d_call: NA
j_call: TRBJ1-5
cdr3_aa: CASSVQGTRNQPQHF
cdr3_nt: TGTGCCAGCAGTGTACAGGGAACGCGCAATCAGCCCCAGCATTTT

v_call: TRBV19
clone_size: once
d_call: NA
j_call: TRBJ1-1
cdr3_aa: CASSRSPMNTEAFF
cdr3_nt: TGTGCCAGTAGTAGATCCCCAATGAACACTGAAGCTTTCTTT

v_call: TRBV3-1/TRBV3-2
clone_size: NA
d_call: NA
j_call: TRBJ2-7
cdr3_aa: CASSQGSAGPYEQYF
cdr3_nt: TGTGCCAGCAGCCAGGGCTCAGCCGGCCCCTACGAGCAGTACTTC

v_call: TRBV6-4
clone_size: NA
d_call: NA
j_call: TRBJ1-1
cdr3_aa: CASSDSQRTRTEAFF
cdr3_nt: TGTGCCAGCAGTGACTCGCAACGGACAAGGACTGAAGCTTTCTTT

v_call: TRBV6-5
clone_size: NA
d_call: TRBD1
j_call: TRBJ1-1
cdr3_aa: CASRHGTENTEAFF
cdr3_nt: TGTGCCAGCAGGCACGGGACAGAGAACACTGAAGCTTTCTTT

v_call: TRBV29-1
clone_size: NA
d_call: TRBD1
j_call: TRBJ2-2
cdr3_aa: CSPPGQGSSTGELFF
cdr3_nt: TGCAGCCCCCCGGGACAGGGATCAAGCACCGGGGAGCTGTTTTTT